These 22 T cell receptor beta chains were all obtained from the same sample, sequenced in a study of Ad26.COV2.S vaccination and SARS-CoV-2 variants. Assay: immunoSEQ multiplex PCR; the TCRdb copy retains only in-frame clones and omits some. Counted here are 380,000 or so clones, around nine tenths occurring once; the ten biggest clones make up approximately 5%. The treatment was: around 19 received Ad26.COV2.S at low or high dose, single or two shots; five or six received placebo; per-sample allocation not given. Specimen acquisition occurred on day 63 following the initial vaccine or placebo injection. The specimen was peripheral blood, collected in a trial of Ad26.COV2.S vaccine versus placebo. Receptors were obtained from a person between 18 and 59 years old who received the Ad26.COV2.S COVID-19 vaccine or a placebo.

The chain joins TRBV29-1 to TRBJ2-3; the D gene is possibly TRBD1 (7 bases). The V end was cut by 3 bases, the J end by 2 bases, with 15 bases between. The CDR3 has 15 amino acids. Germline CDR1 reads SQVTM; CDR2 reads ANQGSEA. CDR3 nucleotides: TGCAGCGTTGAGAGGCAGGGGGGTTCCACAGATACGCAGTATTTT. Its translation: CSVERQGGSTDTQYF.

This clone was observed a handful of times. This chain connects TRBV19 to TRBJ1-2; TRBD1 matches 8 bases. V was pared by 3 bases and J by 3 bases, with 3 bases of the junction left unmatched. CDR3 size: 14 residues. Germline CDR1 reads LNHDA; CDR2 reads SQIVND (reference sequence). CDR3 residues: CASSITTGDYGYTF. CDR3 sequence (DNA): TGTGCCAGTAGTATCACGACAGGGGACTATGGCTACACCTTC.

This clone was counted a few times. Distinct nucleotide sequences in the sample also encode this CDR3. The V and J genes are TRBV27 and TRBJ2-1; 8 positions agree with TRBD2. V lost 5 bases, J lost 4 bases, and 7 bases stayed unmatched. The germline V gene encodes CDR1 MNHEY and CDR2 SMNVEV (reference sequence). The CDR3 length is 15 residues. The CDR3 DNA reads TGTGCCAGCAGTCTCGGGGCGGGAGGTTACAATGAGCAGTTCTTC. It translates to CASSLGAGGYNEQFF.

V usage is TRBV5-1 and J usage is TRBJ2-5; no clear D gene. This CDR3 spans 13 amino acids. Germline V lookup: CDR1 SGHRS, CDR2 YFSETQ. V shed 4 bases and J shed 3 bases, with 10 bases lying between them. CDR3 coding DNA: TGCGCCAGCAGCGCCCGTTACGAAGAGACCCAGTACTTC. The encoded protein is CASSARYEETQYF.

The chain has TRBV3-1 (or the pseudogene TRBV3-2) and TRBJ1-1, with TRBD1 matching 9 bases. The CDR3 is 15 amino acids. Germline V gene sequence: CDR1 LGHDT, CDR2 YNNKEL (reference sequence). V gave up 4 bases and J gave up 3 bases; unmatched junction bases: 6. The CDR3 DNA sequence: TGTGCCAGCAGCCGAAAGACAGGGGGTGACACTGAAGCTTTCTTT. It is translated as CASSRKTGGDTEAFF.

The rearrangement links TRBV5-1 to TRBJ1-1; TRBD1 is a possible D gene (6 bases). The V end was cut by 6 bases, the J end by 0 bases, with 15 bases between. The CDR3 extends over 15 amino acids. Germline assignment: CDR1 SGHRS and CDR2 YFSETQ. DNA for the CDR3: TGCGCCAGCAAGGACCCGGACAGACTGAACACTGAAGCTTTCTTT. This gives the protein CASKDPDRLNTEAFF.

In this sample, this clone turned up once. The gene calls are TRBV5-1 and TRBJ2-3; TRBD2 might be the D (6 bases). The CDR3 covers 16 residues. Between the trimmed V and J ends, which lost 0 bases and 3 bases, there was a span of 14 bases. The germline V gene encodes CDR1 SGHRS and CDR2 YFSETQ. The CDR3 sequence is CASSLEGSSGTDTQYF. The CDR3 region has the DNA TGCGCCAGCAGCTTGGAGGGAAGTAGCGGAACAGATACGCAGTATTTT. The full variable domain, in which reference TRBV5-1 and TRBJ2-3 provide the parts outside the CDR3, is KAGVTQTPRYLIKTRGQQVTLSCSPISGHRSVSWYQQTPGQGLQFLFEYFSETQRNKGNFPGRFSGRQFSNSRSEMNVSTLELGDSALYLCASSLEGSSGTDTQYFGPGTRLTVL.

The chain joins TRBV2 to TRBJ2-7; either TRBD1 or TRBD2 may fit D (5 bases each). The CDR3 is 12 residues long. Germline V gene lookup returns CDR1 SNHLY and CDR2 FYNNEI. V was cut by 7 bases and J by 8 bases, with 15 bases left in between. The CDR3 region is CASTLGESQQYF. The CDR3 region has the DNA TGTGCCAGCACCCTAGGGGAGTCCCAGCAGTACTTC. Using reference TRBV2 and TRBJ2-7 for the parts outside the CDR3, the full variable domain is EPEVTQTPSHQVTQMGQEVILRCVPISNHLYFYWYRQILGQKVEFLVSFYNNEISEKSEIFDDQFSVERPDGSNFTLKIRSTKLEDSAMYFCASTLGESQQYFGPGTRLTVT.

This sequence joins TRBV6-6 and TRBJ1-5; perhaps TRBD1 as D (6 bases). The length of the CDR3 is 17 residues. Germline assignment: CDR1 MNHNY and CDR2 SVGAGI (reference sequence). V was pared by 5 bases and J by 1 base, with 18 bases between. The CDR3 bases are TGTGCCAGCAGTCCTCTCGGGGGGGGCGGCAGCAATCAGCCCCAGCATTTT. It codes for CASSPLGGGGSNQPQHF.

The CDR3 bases are TGTGCCATCAGTGAGTCGGTAGACCCGAACACTGAAGCTTTCTTT. Protein: CAISESVDPNTEAFF. The rearrangement uses TRBV10-3 and TRBJ1-1; D is uncertain. V lost 0 bases to trimming and J lost 1 base, with 9 bases between them. The CDR3 runs to 15 residues. Germline V gene sequence: CDR1 ENHRY, CDR2 SYGVKD.

This clone was seen only a few times. The chain joins TRBV19 to TRBJ1-2, with TRBD1 identical over 8 bases. Trimming at V came to 3 bases and at J to 6 bases, leaving 21 bases not matched to a gene. There are 19 residues in the CDR3. Per the germline V gene, CDR1 is LNHDA and CDR2 is SQIVND (reference sequence). Here the CDR3 reads CASSINILRTGTSLDGYTF. CDR3 DNA: TGTGCCAGTAGTATCAATATTCTACGGACAGGGACGTCCCTGGATGGCTACACCTTC.

The rearrangement joins TRBV6-5 to TRBJ2-7, with D possibly matching TRBD1 (6 bases). The CDR3 covers 12 residues. Trimming took off 6 bases at V and 5 bases at J, with 11 bases between the two ends. The V gene's germline CDR1 is MNHEY and CDR2 SVGAGI. Here the CDR3 reads CASSTGQNEQYF. Here the CDR3 DNA reads TGTGCCAGCAGCACCGGACAGAACGAGCAGTACTTC.

The V gene is TRBV5-1, the J gene TRBJ1-2; D uncertain. The CDR3 runs to 13 residues. V was pared by 1 base and J by 8 bases, with 12 bases between. Looked up from germline, CDR1 is SGHRS and CDR2 is YFSETQ. CDR3 nucleotide sequence: TGCGCCAGCAGCTTGTCGGGGAGCAGCGGCTACACCTTC. Translated, it gives CASSLSGSSGYTF.

The chain recombines TRBV11-2 with TRBJ1-2; no reliable D call. The CDR3 consists of 11 residues. In germline, CDR1 is SGHAT, CDR2 FQNNGV. V was cut by 7 bases and J by 5 bases, with 8 bases left in between. CDR3 in amino acids: CASMDGYGYTF. In DNA form, the CDR3 reads TGTGCCAGCATGGACGGGTATGGCTACACCTTC.

The rearrangement joins TRBV11-3 to TRBJ2-5; tentative D call: TRBD2 (7 bases). Trimming removed 3 bases at V and 5 bases at J, with 22 bases between. In germline, CDR1 is SGHNT, CDR2 YENEEA. This CDR3 has 17 amino acids. The CDR3: CASSFESGTKGGETQYF. In nucleotides, the CDR3 is TGTGCCAGCAGCTTTGAAAGCGGGACTAAGGGGGGGGAGACCCAGTACTTC.

The chain joins TRBV6-5 to TRBJ2-7; 7 bases are shared with TRBD1. V gave up 4 bases and J gave up 0 bases; unmatched junction bases: 6. The CDR3 is 15 amino acids. Germline values: CDR1 MNHEY, CDR2 SVGAGI. CDR3 bases: TGTGCCAGCAGTTCCACAGGGGCACTCTCCTACGAGCAGTACTTC. It encodes CASSSTGALSYEQYF.

V usage is TRBV5-1 and J usage is TRBJ1-1; 7 positions agree with TRBD1. This CDR3 spans 15 amino acids. The trim removed 4 bases at V and 2 bases at J, leaving 8 bases unmatched. Germline values: CDR1 SGHRS, CDR2 YFSETQ. Here the CDR3 DNA reads TGCGCCAGCAGCGTGGACAGGACCCTTAACACTGAAGCTTTCTTT. It specifies CASSVDRTLNTEAFF.

This sequence joins TRBV10-2 and TRBJ2-1, with D possibly being TRBD1 (5 bases). Germline CDR1 and CDR2: WSHSY and SAAADI. CDR3 length: 14 amino acids. The V end was cut by 4 bases, the J end by 8 bases, with 15 bases between. This CDR3 is CASSGSQGNYEQFF. As DNA, the CDR3 is TGCGCCAGCAGTGGGTCTCAGGGAAACTATGAGCAGTTCTTC.

The chain links TRBV6-2 or TRBV6-3 to TRBJ2-1, with 7 bases identical to TRBD1. This CDR3 is 14 amino acids long. The germline CDR1 and CDR2 sequences are MNHEY and SVGEGT. V gave up 4 bases and J gave up 3 bases; unmatched junction bases: 3. The chain's CDR3 is CASSSTGDYNEQFF. The CDR3 nucleotides are TGTGCCAGCAGTTCAACAGGGGACTACAATGAGCAGTTCTTC.

This chain joins TRBV5-6 and TRBJ2-1; D is undetermined. Per germline, CDR1 SGHDT and CDR2 YYEEEE. The V end was cut by 0 bases, the J end by 8 bases, with 9 bases between. The CDR3 has 13 residues. This CDR3 reads CASSLGGSDEQFF. As DNA, the CDR3 is TGTGCCAGCAGCTTGGGTGGGTCCGATGAGCAGTTCTTC. The entire variable domain, with the rest obtained from reference TRBV5-6 and TRBJ2-1, is as follows: DAGVTQSPTHLIKTRGQQVTLRCSPKSGHDTVSWYQQALGQGPQFIFQYYEEEERQRGNFPDRFSGHQFPNYSSELNVNALLLGDSALYLCASSLGGSDEQFFGPGTRLTVL.

The genes are TRBV6-2 or TRBV6-3 and TRBJ1-5; TRBD1 aligns across 7 bases. Germline V gives CDR1 MNHEY, CDR2 SVGEGT. The length of the CDR3 is 15 residues. The V gene end was trimmed by 4 bases and the J gene end by 4 bases; junction bases not matched to a gene: 7. CDR3 sequence reads: CASSSRQGINQPQHF. CDR3 coding DNA: TGTGCCAGCAGTTCCCGACAGGGAATAAATCAGCCCCAGCATTTT.

The chain is built from TRBV2 and TRBJ2-3; 11 bases match TRBD2. Trimming took 3 bases from V and 1 from J; bases not matched to a gene: 9. The CDR3 loop spans 18 amino acids. CDR1 is SNHLY, CDR2 FYNNEI, per germline. CDR3 bases: TGTGCCAGCAGTGATACTCCCGGGACTAGCGGACGCACAGATACGCAGTATTTT. This sequence encodes CASSDTPGTSGRTDTQYF.